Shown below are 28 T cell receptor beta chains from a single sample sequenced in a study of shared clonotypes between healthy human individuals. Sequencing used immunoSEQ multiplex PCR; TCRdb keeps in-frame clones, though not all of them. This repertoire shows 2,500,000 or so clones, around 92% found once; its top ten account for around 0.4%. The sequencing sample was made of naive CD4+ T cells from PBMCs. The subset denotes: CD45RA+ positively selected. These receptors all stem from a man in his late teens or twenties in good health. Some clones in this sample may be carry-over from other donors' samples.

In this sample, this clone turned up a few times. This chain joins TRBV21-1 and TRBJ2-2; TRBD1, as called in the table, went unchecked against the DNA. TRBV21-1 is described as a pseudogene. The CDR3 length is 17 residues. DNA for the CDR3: TGTGCCAGCAGCAAAGGGGATTGGACAGGGTACACCGGGGAGCTGTTTTTT. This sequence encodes CASSKGDWTGYTGELFF.

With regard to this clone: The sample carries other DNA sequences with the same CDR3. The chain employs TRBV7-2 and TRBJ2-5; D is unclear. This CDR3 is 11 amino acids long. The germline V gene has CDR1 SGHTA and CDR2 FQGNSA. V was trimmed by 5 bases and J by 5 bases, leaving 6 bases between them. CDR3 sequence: CASSLSETQYF. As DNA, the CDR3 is TGTGCCAGCAGCCTAAGCGAGACCCAGTACTTC. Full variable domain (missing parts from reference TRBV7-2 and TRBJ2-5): GAGVSQSPSNKVTEKGKDVELRCDPISGHTALYWYRQSLGQGLEFLIYFQGNSAPDKSGLPSDRFSAERTGGSVSTLTIQRTQQEDSAVYLCASSLSETQYFGPGTRLLVL.

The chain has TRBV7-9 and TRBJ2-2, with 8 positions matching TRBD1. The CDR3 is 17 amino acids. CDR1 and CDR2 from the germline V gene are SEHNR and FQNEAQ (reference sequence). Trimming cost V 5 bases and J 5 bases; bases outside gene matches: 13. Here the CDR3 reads CASSVDRANRGTGELFF. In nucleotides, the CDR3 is TGTGCCAGCAGCGTGGACAGGGCTAACCGAGGAACCGGGGAGCTGTTTTTT.

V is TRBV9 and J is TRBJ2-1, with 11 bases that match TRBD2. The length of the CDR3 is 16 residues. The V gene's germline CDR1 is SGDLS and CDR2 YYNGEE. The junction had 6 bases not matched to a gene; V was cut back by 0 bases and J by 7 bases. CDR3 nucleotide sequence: TGTGCCAGCAGCGTAGAACTAGCGGGAGTAGGAAATGAGCAGTTCTTC. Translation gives CASSVELAGVGNEQFF.

In DNA, the CDR3 is TGTGCCAGCAGTTTATCGACAGCGGATCAGCCCCAGCATTTT. It specifies CASSLSTADQPQHF. This chain joins TRBV28 and TRBJ1-5; D is possibly TRBD1 (5 bases). The CDR3 contains 14 residues. The V gene lost 1 base and the J gene lost 5 bases, with 9 bases spanning the gap. Germline CDR1 MDHEN, CDR2 SYDVKM.

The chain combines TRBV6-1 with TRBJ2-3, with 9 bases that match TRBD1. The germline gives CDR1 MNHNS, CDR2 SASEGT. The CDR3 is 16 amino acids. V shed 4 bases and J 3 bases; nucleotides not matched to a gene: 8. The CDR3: CASSGRQGGETDTQYF. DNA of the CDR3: TGTGCCAGCAGTGGCCGACAGGGGGGAGAAACAGATACGCAGTATTTT.

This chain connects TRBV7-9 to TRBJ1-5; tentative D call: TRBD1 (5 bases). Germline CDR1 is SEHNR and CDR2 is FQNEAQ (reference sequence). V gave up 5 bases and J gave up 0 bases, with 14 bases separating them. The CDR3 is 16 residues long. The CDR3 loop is CASSHTGAGSNQPQHF. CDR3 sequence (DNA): TGTGCCAGCAGCCACACCGGGGCGGGTAGCAATCAGCCCCAGCATTTT.

CDR3 residues: CASSLTVSGANVLTF. The DNA of the CDR3 is TGTGCCAGCAGTCTAACAGTGTCTGGGGCCAACGTCCTGACTTTC. The chain uses TRBV6-5 and TRBJ2-6; D gene uncertain. V lost 5 bases and J 1 base, leaving 9 bases between the germline ends. The CDR3 extends over 15 amino acids. CDR1 and CDR2 from the germline V gene are MNHEY and SVGAGI.

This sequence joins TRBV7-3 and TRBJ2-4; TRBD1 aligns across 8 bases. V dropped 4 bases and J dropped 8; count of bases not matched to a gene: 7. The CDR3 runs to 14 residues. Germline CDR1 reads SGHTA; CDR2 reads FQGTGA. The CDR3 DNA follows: TGTGCCAGCAGCTCGACAGGGGCTCGGGACATTCAGTACTTC. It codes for CASSSTGARDIQYF.

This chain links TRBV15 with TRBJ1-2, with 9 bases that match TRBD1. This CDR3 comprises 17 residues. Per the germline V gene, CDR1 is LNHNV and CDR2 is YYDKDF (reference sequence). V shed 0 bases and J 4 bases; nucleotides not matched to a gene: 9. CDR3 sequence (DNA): TGTGCCACCAGCAGAGATAGTGGGACAGGGAGTATCTATGGCTACACCTTC. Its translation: CATSRDSGTGSIYGYTF.

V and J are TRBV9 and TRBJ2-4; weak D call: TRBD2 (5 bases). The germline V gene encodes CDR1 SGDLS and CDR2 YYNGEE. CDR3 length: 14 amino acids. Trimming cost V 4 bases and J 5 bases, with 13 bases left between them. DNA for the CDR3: TGTGCCAGCAGCCCAGGCCCGCGGGAAAACATTCAGTACTTC. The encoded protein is CASSPGPRENIQYF.

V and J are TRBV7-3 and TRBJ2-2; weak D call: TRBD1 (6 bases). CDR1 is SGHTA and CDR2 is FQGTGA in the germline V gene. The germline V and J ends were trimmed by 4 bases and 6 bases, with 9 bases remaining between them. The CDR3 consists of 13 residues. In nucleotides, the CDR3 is TGTGCCAGCAGCTCACGACAGGCCGGGGAGCTGTTTTTT. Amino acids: CASSSRQAGELFF.

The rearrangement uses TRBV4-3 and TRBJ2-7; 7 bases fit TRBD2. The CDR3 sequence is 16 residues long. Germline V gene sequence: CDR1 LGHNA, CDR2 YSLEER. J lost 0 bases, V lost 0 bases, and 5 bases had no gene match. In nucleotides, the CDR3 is TGCGCCAGCAGCCAAGATCCAGCGGGGAGCTCCTACGAGCAGTACTTC. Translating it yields CASSQDPAGSSYEQYF.

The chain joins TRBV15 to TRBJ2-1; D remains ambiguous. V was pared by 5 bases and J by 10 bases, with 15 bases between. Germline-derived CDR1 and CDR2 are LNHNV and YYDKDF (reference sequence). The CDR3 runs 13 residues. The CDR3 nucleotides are TGTGCCACCAGCCCAAAGGTCCCCTCAGAGCAGTTCTTC. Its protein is CATSPKVPSEQFF.

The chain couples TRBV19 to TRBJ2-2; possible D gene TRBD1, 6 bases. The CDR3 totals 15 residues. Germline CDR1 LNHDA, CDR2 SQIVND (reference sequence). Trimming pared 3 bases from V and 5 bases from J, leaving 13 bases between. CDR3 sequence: CASSINNQGTGELFF. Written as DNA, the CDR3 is TGTGCCAGTAGTATCAACAACCAGGGGACCGGGGAGCTGTTTTTT.

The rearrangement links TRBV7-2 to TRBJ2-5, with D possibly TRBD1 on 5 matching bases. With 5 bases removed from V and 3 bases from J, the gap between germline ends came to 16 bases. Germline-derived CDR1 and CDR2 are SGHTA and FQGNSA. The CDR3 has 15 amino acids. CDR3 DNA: TGTGCCAGCAGCCCAACGAAGGGGTTGAAAGAGACCCAGTACTTC. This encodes CASSPTKGLKETQYF.

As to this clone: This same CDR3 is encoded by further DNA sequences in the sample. This CDR3 is CASSPGLADQETQYF. CDR3 DNA: TGTGCCAGCAGTCCGGGACTAGCGGATCAAGAGACCCAGTACTTC. The V gene is TRBV27, the J gene TRBJ2-5; TRBD2 agrees at 11 bases. The CDR3 runs to 15 residues. Germline assignment: CDR1 MNHEY and CDR2 SMNVEV (reference sequence). With 5 bases clipped from V and 2 bases from J, the junction kept 4 bases outside the gene matches.

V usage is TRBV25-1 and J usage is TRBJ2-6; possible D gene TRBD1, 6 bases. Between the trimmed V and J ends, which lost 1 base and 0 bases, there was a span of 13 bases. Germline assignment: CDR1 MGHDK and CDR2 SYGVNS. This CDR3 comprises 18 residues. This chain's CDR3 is CASSEFAGVNSGANVLTF. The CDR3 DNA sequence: TGTGCCAGCAGTGAATTTGCAGGGGTGAACTCTGGGGCCAACGTCCTGACTTTC.

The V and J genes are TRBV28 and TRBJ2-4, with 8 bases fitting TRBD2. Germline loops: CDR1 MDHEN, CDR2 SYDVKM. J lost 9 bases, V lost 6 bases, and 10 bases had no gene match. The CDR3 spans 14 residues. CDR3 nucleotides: TGTGCCAGCAGCCTGGCCTCCGCGGGGGGCATTCAGTACTTC. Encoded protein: CASSLASAGGIQYF.

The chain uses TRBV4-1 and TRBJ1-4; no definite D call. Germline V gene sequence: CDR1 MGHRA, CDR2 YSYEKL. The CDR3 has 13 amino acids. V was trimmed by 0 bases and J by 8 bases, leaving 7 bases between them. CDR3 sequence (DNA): TGCGCCAGCAGCCAAGATTCCAAGGAAAAACTGTTTTTT. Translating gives CASSQDSKEKLFF.

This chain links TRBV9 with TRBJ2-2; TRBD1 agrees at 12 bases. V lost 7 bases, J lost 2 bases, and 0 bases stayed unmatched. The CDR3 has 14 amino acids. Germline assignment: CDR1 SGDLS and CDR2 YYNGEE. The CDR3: CASGTGGNTGELFF. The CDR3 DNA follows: TGTGCCAGCGGGACAGGGGGCAACACCGGGGAGCTGTTTTTT.

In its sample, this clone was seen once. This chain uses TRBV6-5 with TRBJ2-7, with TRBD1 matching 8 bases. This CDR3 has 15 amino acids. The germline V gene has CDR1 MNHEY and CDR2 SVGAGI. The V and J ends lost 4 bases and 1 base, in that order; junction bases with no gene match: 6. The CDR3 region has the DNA TGTGCCAGCAGTTTGATCCAGGGGGCTTCCTACGAGCAGTACTTC. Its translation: CASSLIQGASYEQYF.

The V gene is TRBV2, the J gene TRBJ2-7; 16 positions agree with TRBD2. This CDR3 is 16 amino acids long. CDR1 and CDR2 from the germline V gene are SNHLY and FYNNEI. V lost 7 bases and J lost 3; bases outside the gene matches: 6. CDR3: CASNPGLAGGSYEQYF. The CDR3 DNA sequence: TGTGCCAGCAACCCGGGACTAGCGGGAGGGAGCTACGAGCAGTACTTC.

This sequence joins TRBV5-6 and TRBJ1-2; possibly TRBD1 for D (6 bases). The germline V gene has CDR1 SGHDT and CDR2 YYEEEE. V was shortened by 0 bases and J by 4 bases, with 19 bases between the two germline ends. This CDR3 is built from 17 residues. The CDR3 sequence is CASSLVMDTGLVYGYTF. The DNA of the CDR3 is TGTGCCAGCAGCTTGGTCATGGATACAGGGTTGGTCTATGGCTACACCTTC.

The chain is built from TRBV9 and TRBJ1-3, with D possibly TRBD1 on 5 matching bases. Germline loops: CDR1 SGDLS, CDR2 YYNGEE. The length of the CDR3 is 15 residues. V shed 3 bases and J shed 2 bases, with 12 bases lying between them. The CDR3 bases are TGTGCCAGCAGCGCCTCAGGGTCTACTGGAAACACCATATATTTT. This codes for CASSASGSTGNTIYF. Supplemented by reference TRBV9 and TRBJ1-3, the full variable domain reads DSGVTQTPKHLITATGQRVTLRCSPRSGDLSVYWYQQSLDQGLQFLIQYYNGEERAKGNILERFSAQQFPDLHSELNLSSLELGDSALYFCASSASGSTGNTIYFGEGSWLTVV.

This CDR3 is CASSIARITDTQYF. CDR3 bases: TGTGCCAGTAGTATCGCCAGAATCACAGATACGCAGTATTTT. The V and J genes are TRBV19 and TRBJ2-3; D call uncertain. Germline V lookup: CDR1 LNHDA, CDR2 SQIVND (reference sequence). This CDR3 spans 14 amino acids. V lost 3 bases, J lost 2 bases, and 9 bases lay in between.

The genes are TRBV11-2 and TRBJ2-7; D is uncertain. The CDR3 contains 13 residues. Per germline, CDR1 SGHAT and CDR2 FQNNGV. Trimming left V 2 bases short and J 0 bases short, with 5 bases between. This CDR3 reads CASSLLDSYEQYF. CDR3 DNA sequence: TGTGCCAGCAGCTTACTAGACTCCTACGAGCAGTACTTC. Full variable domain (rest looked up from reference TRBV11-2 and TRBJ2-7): EAGVAQSPRYKIIEKRQSVAFWCNPISGHATLYWYQQILGQGPKLLIQFQNNGVVDDSQLPKDRFSAERLKGVDSTLKIQPAKLEDSAVYLCASSLLDSYEQYFGPGTRLTVT.

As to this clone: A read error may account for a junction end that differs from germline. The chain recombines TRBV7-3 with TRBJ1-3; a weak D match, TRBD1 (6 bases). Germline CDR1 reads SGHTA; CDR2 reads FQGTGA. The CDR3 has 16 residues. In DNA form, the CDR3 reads TGTGCCAGCAGCCTAACCCCAGGGGTCTCTGGAAACACCATATATTTT. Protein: CASSLTPGVSGNTIYF.